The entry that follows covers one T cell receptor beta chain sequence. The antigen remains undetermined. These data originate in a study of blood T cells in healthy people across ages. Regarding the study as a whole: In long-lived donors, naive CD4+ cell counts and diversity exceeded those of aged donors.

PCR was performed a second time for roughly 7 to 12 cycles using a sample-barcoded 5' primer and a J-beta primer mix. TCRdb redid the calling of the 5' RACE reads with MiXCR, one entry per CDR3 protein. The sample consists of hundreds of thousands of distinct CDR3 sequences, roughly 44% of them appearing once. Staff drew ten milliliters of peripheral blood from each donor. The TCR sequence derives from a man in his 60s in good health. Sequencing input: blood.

CDR3 bases: TGTGCCAGCAGACGGGACACCCGTCCCTCTGGGGCCAACGTCCTGACTTTC. This encodes CASRRDTRPSGANVLTF. The rearrangement uses TRBV6-1 and TRBJ2-6; possible D gene TRBD1, 6 bases. The V gene's germline CDR1 is MNHNS and CDR2 SASEGT. This CDR3 has 17 amino acids. Between the trimmed V and J ends, which lost 6 bases and 0 bases, there was a span of 15 bases.